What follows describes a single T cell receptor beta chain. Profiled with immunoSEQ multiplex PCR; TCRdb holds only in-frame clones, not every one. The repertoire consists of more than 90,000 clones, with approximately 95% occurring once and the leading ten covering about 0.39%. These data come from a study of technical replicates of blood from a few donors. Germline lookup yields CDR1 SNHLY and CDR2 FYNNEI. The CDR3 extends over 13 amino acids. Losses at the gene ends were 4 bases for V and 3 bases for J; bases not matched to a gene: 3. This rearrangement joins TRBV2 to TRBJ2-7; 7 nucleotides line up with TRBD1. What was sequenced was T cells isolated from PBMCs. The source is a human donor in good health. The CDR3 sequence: CASSVTGYYEQYF. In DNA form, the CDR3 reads TGTGCCAGCAGTGTGACAGGGTACTACGAGCAGTACTTC.